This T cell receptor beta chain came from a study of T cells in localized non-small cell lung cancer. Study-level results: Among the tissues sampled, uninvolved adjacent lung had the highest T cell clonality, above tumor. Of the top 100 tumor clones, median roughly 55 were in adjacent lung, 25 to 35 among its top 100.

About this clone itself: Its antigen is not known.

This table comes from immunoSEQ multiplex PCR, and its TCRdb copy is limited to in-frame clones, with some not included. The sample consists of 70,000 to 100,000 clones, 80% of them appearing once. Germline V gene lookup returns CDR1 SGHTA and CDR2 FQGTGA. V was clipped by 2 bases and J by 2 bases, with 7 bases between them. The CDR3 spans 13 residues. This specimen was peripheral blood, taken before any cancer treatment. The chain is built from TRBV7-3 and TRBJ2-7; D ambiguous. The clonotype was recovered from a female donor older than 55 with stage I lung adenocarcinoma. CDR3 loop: CASSLYRAYEQYF. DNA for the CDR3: TGTGCCAGCAGCTTATACAGAGCCTACGAGCAGTACTTC.